The 8 T cell receptor beta chains below were found in one sample sequenced in a study of T cells in Graves' hyperthyroidism and ophthalmopathy. RNA transcripts yielded amplified TCR beta CDR3 regions. The HTBI primer set served for first-round RT-PCR of the TCR CDR3. TCRdb independently ran MiXCR on the multiplex PCR reads; one entry per CDR3 protein. The sample lists 700,000 or so distinct CDR3 sequences, roughly 15% occurring once. Sequenced: blood. These TCRs come from a man younger than 35 with Graves' hyperthyroidism.

This clonotype was observed at least ten times. V usage is TRBV15 and J usage is TRBJ1-5, with D unresolved. The CDR3 is 12 amino acids. Germline V gene sequence: CDR1 LNHNV, CDR2 YYDKDF (reference sequence). The V gene lost 3 bases and the J gene lost 4 bases, with 4 bases spanning the gap. CDR3 loop: CATSRDNQPQHF. In nucleotides, the CDR3 is TGTGCCACCAGCAGGGATAATCAGCCCCAGCATTTT. The full variable domain, its missing parts supplied by reference TRBV15 and TRBJ1-5, is DAMVIQNPRYQVTQFGKPVTLSCSQTLNHNVMYWYQQKSSQAPKLLFHYYDKDFNNEADTPDNFQSRRPNTSFCFLDIRSPGLGDTAMYLCATSRDNQPQHFGDGTRLSIL.

On this clonotype itself: Being one base from a much bigger clone, this may be a read error. Here the CDR3 reads CANSVTGAGANVLTF. The DNA for the CDR3 is TGTGCCAATAGCGTCACAGGGGCCGGGGCCAACGTCCTGACTTTC. V is TRBV19 and J is TRBJ2-6, with TRBD1 matching over 7 bases. Germline CDR1 is LNHDA and CDR2 is SQIVND (reference sequence). The CDR3 sequence is 15 residues long. Losses at the gene ends were 10 bases for V and 4 bases for J; bases not matched to a gene: 10. Looking up the rest from reference TRBV19 and TRBJ2-6 gives the full variable domain: DGGITQSPKYLFRKEGQNVTLSCEQNLNHDAMYWYRQDPGQGLRLIYYSQIVNDFQKGDIAEGYSVSREKKESFPLTVTSAQKNPTAFYLCANSVTGAGANVLTFGAGSRLTVL.

This clonotype has just one count. The chain is built from TRBV10-3 and TRBJ1-6; the D is unclear. The CDR3 runs 14 residues. The germline V and J ends were trimmed by 4 bases and 7 bases, with 11 bases remaining between them. Germline V CDR1 and CDR2: ENHRY, SYGVKD. The DNA for the CDR3 is TGTGCCATCAGTGCCCCCAGGATGAATTCACCCCTCCACTTT. It translates to CAISAPRMNSPLHF.

This clonotype showed up many times. V gene TRBV12-3 or TRBV12-4 combines with J gene TRBJ2-7, with 9 nucleotides matching TRBD1. Germline trimming cut 4 bases from V and 1 base from J; bases unmatched to any gene: 5. This CDR3 comprises 15 residues. Here the CDR3 reads CASSSIDRGSYEQYF. The CDR3 nucleotides are TGTGCCAGCAGTTCCATAGACAGGGGGTCCTACGAGCAGTACTTC.

The genes are TRBV27 and TRBJ1-6; 8 nucleotides match TRBD1. The CDR3 runs to 15 residues. Germline-derived CDR1 and CDR2 are MNHEY and SMNVEV (reference sequence). The trim removed 4 bases at V and 7 bases at J, leaving 6 bases unmatched. CDR3 region: CASSSRQGWNSPLHF. CDR3 coding DNA: TGTGCCAGCAGTTCCCGACAGGGGTGGAATTCACCCCTCCACTTT.

The chain is built from TRBV4-3 and TRBJ2-1; unclear D gene. From germline, CDR1 is LGHNA and CDR2 YSLEER. Between the trimmed V and J ends, which lost 1 base and 3 bases, there was a span of 10 bases. CDR3 length: 15 amino acids. The CDR3: CASSQVSEVYNEQFF. The CDR3 DNA is TGCGCCAGCAGCCAAGTATCAGAGGTCTACAATGAGCAGTTCTTC.

The chain employs TRBV14 and TRBJ1-4; tentative D call: TRBD1 (6 bases). The CDR3 is 15 amino acids. Germline CDR1 and CDR2: SGHDN and FVKESK. Trimming stripped 2 bases from V and 8 bases from J, with 15 bases between. CDR3 sequence: CASSQSSGVYEKLFF. The CDR3, as DNA: TGTGCCAGCAGCCAATCCTCAGGGGTGTACGAAAAACTGTTTTTT.

The J gene is TRBJ1-1, the V gene TRBV6-1; D may be TRBD1 (6 bases). Between the trimmed V and J ends, which lost 1 base and 3 bases, there was a span of 18 bases. The CDR3 totals 17 residues. The germline V gene encodes CDR1 MNHNS and CDR2 SASEGT. In DNA form, the CDR3 reads TGTGCCAGCAGTGAAGTGGTTGTCTGGGACAAAGACACTGAAGCTTTCTTT. It codes for CASSEVVVWDKDTEAFF.